Included here is one TCR beta chain sequence, with context. The antigen is undetermined. These data come from a study of shared clonotypes between healthy human individuals. Overall study findings and caveats: Sampling involved blood alone; tissue repertoires likely differ. The study drew on few donors, limiting represented genetic and exposure-history diversity.

CD45RA+ naive and CD45RA-negative memory subsets were separated from CD4+ cells. Several immunoSEQ plates received, in even portions, the genomic DNA of each subset. Assay used: immunoSEQ multiplex PCR; TCRdb lists only in-frame clones, some missing. Here the sample spans more than 1.2 million clones, approximately 98.5% being singletons. The V end lost 0 bases, the J end lost 6 bases, and 14 bases lay between the germline ends. Germline CDR1 is LNHNV and CDR2 is YYDKDF (reference sequence). The CDR3 has 15 amino acids. This receptor was identified in a man aged 25-45 years in good health. The sequencing sample was made of naive CD4+ T cells sorted from blood. The subset: CD45RA+ positively selected. The rearrangement links TRBV15 to TRBJ1-1; tentatively, D is TRBD1 (5 bases). The CDR3 loop is CATSRDPTGVAEAFF. DNA of the CDR3: TGTGCCACCAGCAGAGACCCTACGGGGGTCGCTGAAGCTTTCTTT.